One sample yielded the 12 T cell receptor beta chains listed below, sequenced in a study of cytomegalovirus exposure and HLA in healthy donors. Amplification used 60 Vbeta primers and 13 Jbeta primers. The repertoire was sequenced with immunoSEQ multiplex PCR; TCRdb's copy has only in-frame clones and lacks some. The sample has 200,000 or so clones, approximately 78% seen once; the top ten hold less than 0.85%. The sample comprised PBMCs. These receptors all come from a woman under 30 in good health and CMV-seronegative.

V gene TRBV6-1 combines with J gene TRBJ2-7; no clear D. There are 14 residues in the CDR3. Trimming took off 9 bases at V and 0 bases at J, with 15 bases between the two ends. Germline V gene sequence: CDR1 MNHNS, CDR2 SASEGT. The CDR3 bases are TGTGCCAGTTTGACGGAGCTAACCTCCTACGAGCAGTACTTC. Protein product: CASLTELTSYEQYF.

V usage is TRBV5-8 and J usage is TRBJ2-3, with a weak D call TRBD2 (5 bases). Germline V gene sequence: CDR1 SGHTS, CDR2 YDEGEE. The CDR3 extends over 15 amino acids. V lost 4 bases, J lost 1 base, and 13 bases lay in between. CDR3 in DNA: TGTGCCAGCAGCCCCCGATTGAGGGGCACAGATACGCAGTATTTT. Its protein product is CASSPRLRGTDTQYF.

This rearrangement joins TRBV12-5 to TRBJ2-5; no clear D. This CDR3 has 12 amino acids. The germline gives CDR1 LGHNT, CDR2 FRNRAP. V dropped 5 bases and J dropped 4 bases, with 8 bases sitting between them. CDR3 nucleotides: TGTGCTAGTGGTCGTCTCGTAGAGACCCAGTACTTC. Its translation is CASGRLVETQYF. The full variable domain, its missing parts supplied by reference TRBV12-5 and TRBJ2-5, is DARVTQTPRHKVTEMGQEVTMRCQPILGHNTVFWYRQTMMQGLELLAYFRNRAPLDDSGMPKDRFSAEMPDATLATLKIQPSEPRDSAVYFCASGRLVETQYFGPGTRLLVL.

The V and J genes are TRBV7-6 and TRBJ1-3; possible D gene TRBD1, 6 bases. The ends were cut back, 3 bases at V and 4 bases at J, with 13 bases in the middle. In germline, CDR1 is SGHVS, CDR2 FNYEAQ. The CDR3 sequence is 15 residues long. DNA of the CDR3: TGTGCCAGCAGCTTCACTAGGGACATCGGAAACACCATATATTTT. It translates to CASSFTRDIGNTIYF.

On this clone: One end of the junction varies from germline; a read error may be responsible. This chain links TRBV7-9 with TRBJ2-1; TRBD1 aligns across 10 bases. This CDR3 comprises 16 residues. Germline V gene sequence: CDR1 SEHNR, CDR2 FQNEAQ (reference sequence). CDR3 loop: CSSSFTRTGGSNEQFF. CDR3 in DNA: TGTTCCAGCAGCTTTACTCGGACAGGGGGTTCCAATGAGCAGTTCTTC.

This chain connects TRBV27 to TRBJ1-6; no reliable D call. V dropped 3 bases and J dropped 0 bases, with 12 bases sitting between them. This CDR3 comprises 17 residues. Germline V CDR1 and CDR2: MNHEY, SMNVEV (reference sequence). CDR3 amino acids: CASSFTVRSSYNSPLHF. CDR3 in DNA: TGTGCCAGCAGTTTCACTGTTAGGAGCTCCTATAATTCACCCCTCCACTTT.

The chain is built from TRBV5-6 and TRBJ2-5; no clear D gene. The CDR3 runs to 12 residues. Germline values: CDR1 SGHDT, CDR2 YYEEEE. Trimming shortened V by 2 bases and J by 2 bases, and 4 bases separated the two germline ends. CDR3 sequence reads: CASSFSQETQYF. The CDR3 DNA follows: TGTGCCAGCAGCTTCTCTCAAGAGACCCAGTACTTC.

The rearrangement links TRBV2 to TRBJ1-3; a possible D gene is TRBD1 (6 bases). The length of the CDR3 is 13 residues. Deletions cut 4 bases from V and 10 bases from J, with 14 bases between. Germline V gives CDR1 SNHLY, CDR2 FYNNEI. The CDR3 DNA is TGTGCCAGCAGTGGGACAGAGGAAACGACCATATATTTT. Translating it yields CASSGTEETTIYF.

This clone has just a few counts. In nucleotides, the CDR3 is TGTGCCAGCAGTGAAGAAGGTGACAGGGGTTGGATCACTGAAGCTTTCTTT. Protein product: CASSEEGDRGWITEAFF. The chain has TRBV6-1 and TRBJ1-1; 8 bases align to TRBD1. The CDR3 extends over 17 amino acids. Germline CDR1 MNHNS, CDR2 SASEGT. J was trimmed by 4 bases and V by 1 base; bases with no gene match: 11.

V gene TRBV27 combines with J gene TRBJ2-7; TRBD2 aligns across 9 bases. Germline loops: CDR1 MNHEY, CDR2 SMNVEV (reference sequence). V lost 8 bases and J lost 4; bases outside the gene matches: 15. This CDR3 spans 16 amino acids. The CDR3 spells CASWGVGGGVEYEQYF. In DNA, the CDR3 is TGTGCCAGCTGGGGGGTCGGCGGGGGGGTAGAGTACGAGCAGTACTTC.

This clone was picked up one time. This sequence joins TRBV27 and TRBJ2-5; 8 nucleotides agree with TRBD2. CDR3 length: 13 amino acids. J was trimmed by 2 bases and V by 7 bases; bases with no gene match: 3. In germline, CDR1 is MNHEY, CDR2 SMNVEV (reference sequence). The CDR3 DNA reads as TGTGCCAGCACTAGCGGGTATCAAGAGACCCAGTACTTC. Residues: CASTSGYQETQYF.

This chain joins TRBV19 and TRBJ2-7; D is perhaps TRBD1 (5 bases). CDR1 is LNHDA and CDR2 is SQIVND in the germline V gene (reference sequence). V was pared by 3 bases and J by 7 bases, with 13 bases between. The length of the CDR3 is 13 residues. The CDR3 region is CASSIQGFGEQYF. The CDR3 DNA reads as TGTGCCAGTAGTATCCAGGGCTTCGGAGAGCAGTACTTC.